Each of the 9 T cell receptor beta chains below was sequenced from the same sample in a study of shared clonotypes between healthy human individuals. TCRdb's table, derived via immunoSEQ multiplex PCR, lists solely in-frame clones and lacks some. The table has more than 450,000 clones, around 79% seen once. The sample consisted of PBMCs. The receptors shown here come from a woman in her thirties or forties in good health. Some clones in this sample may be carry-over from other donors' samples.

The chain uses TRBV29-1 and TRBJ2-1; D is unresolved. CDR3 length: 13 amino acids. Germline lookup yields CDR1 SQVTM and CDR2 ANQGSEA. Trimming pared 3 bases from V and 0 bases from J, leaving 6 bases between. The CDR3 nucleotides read TGCAGCGTTGAGGCGGTCTCCTACAATGAGCAGTTCTTC. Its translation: CSVEAVSYNEQFF.

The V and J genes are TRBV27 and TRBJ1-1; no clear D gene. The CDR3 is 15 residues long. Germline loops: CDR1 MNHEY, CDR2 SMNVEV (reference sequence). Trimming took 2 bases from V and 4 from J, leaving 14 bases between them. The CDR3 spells CASSLRSGVGTEAFF. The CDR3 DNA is TGTGCCAGCAGTTTAAGGAGCGGGGTAGGCACTGAAGCTTTCTTT.

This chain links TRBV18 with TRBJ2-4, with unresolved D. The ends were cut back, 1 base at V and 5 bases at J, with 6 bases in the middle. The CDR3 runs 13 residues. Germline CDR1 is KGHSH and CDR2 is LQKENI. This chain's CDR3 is CASSPLGENIQYF. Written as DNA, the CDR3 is TGTGCCAGCTCACCACTTGGGGAAAACATTCAGTACTTC.

CDR3: CASSYEGFQPQHF. The CDR3 nucleotides read TGTGCCAGCAGTTACGAGGGTTTTCAGCCCCAGCATTTT. V usage is TRBV6-6 and J usage is TRBJ1-5; D uncertain. CDR3 length: 13 amino acids. Trimming shortened V by 2 bases and J by 6 bases, and 8 bases separated the two germline ends. The germline CDR1 and CDR2 sequences are MNHNY and SVGAGI (reference sequence).

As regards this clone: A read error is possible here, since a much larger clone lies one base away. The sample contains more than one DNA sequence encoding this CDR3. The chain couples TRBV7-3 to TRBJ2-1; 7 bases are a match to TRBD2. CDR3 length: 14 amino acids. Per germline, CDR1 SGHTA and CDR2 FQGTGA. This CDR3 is CASSLNGREGEQFF. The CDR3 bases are TGTGCCAGTAGCTTAAACGGCAGGGAGGGCGAGCAGTTCTTC. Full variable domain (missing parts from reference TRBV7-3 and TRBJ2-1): GAGVSQTPSNKVTEKGKYVELRCDPISGHTALYWYRQSLGQGPEFLIYFQGTGAADDSGLPNDRFFAVRPEGSVSTLKIQRTERGDSAVYLCASSLNGREGEQFFGPGTRLTVL.

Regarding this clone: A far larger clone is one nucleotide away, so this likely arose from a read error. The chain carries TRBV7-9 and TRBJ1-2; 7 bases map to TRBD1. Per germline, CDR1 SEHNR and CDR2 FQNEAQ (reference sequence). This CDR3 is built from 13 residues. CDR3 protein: CVSSPETGLGYTF. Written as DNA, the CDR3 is TGTGTCAGCAGCCCCGAGACAGGGCTTGGCTACACCTTC.

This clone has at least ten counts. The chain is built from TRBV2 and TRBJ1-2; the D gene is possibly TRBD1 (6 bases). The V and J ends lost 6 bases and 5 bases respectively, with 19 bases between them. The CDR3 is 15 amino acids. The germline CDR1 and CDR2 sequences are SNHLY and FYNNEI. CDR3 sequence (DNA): TGTGCCAGCAGCCTAAACAGGGAATCCACTTATGGCTACACCTTC. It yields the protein CASSLNRESTYGYTF.

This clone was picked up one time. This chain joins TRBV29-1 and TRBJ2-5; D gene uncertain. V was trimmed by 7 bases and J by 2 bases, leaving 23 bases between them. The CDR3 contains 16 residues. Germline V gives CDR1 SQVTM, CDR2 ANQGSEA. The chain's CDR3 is CSGRQTRATRQETQYF. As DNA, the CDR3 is TGCAGCGGTAGGCAGACGCGCGCGACGAGGCAAGAGACCCAGTACTTC.

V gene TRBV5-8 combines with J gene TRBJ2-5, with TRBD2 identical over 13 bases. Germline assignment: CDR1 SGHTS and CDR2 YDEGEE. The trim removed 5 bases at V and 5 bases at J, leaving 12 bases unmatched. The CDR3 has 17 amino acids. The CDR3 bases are TGTGCCAGCAGACCTACTAGCGGGAGGGCCGGGGTGGAGACCCAGTACTTC. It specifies CASRPTSGRAGVETQYF.